This T cell receptor beta chain was identified during a study of T-cell reconstitution after alpha-beta-depleted transplantation in children. This sample's TCRbeta library carried unique molecular identifier barcodes. TCRdb re-derived calls from the PCR reads in MiXCR, one entry per CDR3 protein. The sample consists of over 100,000 distinct CDR3 sequences, 10% of them appearing once. Points on this clonotype: Its antigen is not identified.

Study-wide results and caveats: It was newly produced T cells that mostly accounted for T-cell counts and diversity one year after transplant.

This CDR3 is 19 amino acids long. Looked up from germline, CDR1 is SQVTM and CDR2 is ANQGSEA. The V and J ends lost 4 bases and 6 bases, in that order; junction bases with no gene match: 24. The receptor was derived from a boy younger than 10 with acute lymphoblastic leukemia, due to receive a stem cell transplant. V gene TRBV29-1 combines with J gene TRBJ1-1; the match to TRBD1 covers 9 bases. The input for sequencing was PBMCs, taken before TCRalphabeta/CD19-depleted stem cell transplant. The CDR3 DNA reads as TGCAGCGTTGCCTCCGGGACAGGGACAACTTGGAAAGGGGGGGCTGAAGCTTTCTTT. This sequence encodes CSVASGTGTTWKGGAEAFF.